This record covers a single T cell receptor (beta chain). The antigen remains undetermined. The data belong to a study of response to subunit inactivated influenza vaccine. Study-wide points: The authors suggested that every seasonal influenza vaccination recruits few new T cells.

The CDR3 has 13 residues. Trimming took off 2 bases at V and 4 bases at J, with 8 bases between the two ends. Using its own MiXCR run on the RT-PCR reads, TCRdb lists one record per CDR3 protein. The sample yields 450,000 to 550,000 distinct CDR3 sequences, 25% seen once. The source of this sequence is a man in his fifties or sixties who received an inactivated influenza vaccine. The chain recombines TRBV12-3 or TRBV12-4 with TRBJ1-2; D remains ambiguous. Sample: CD4+ T cells sorted from PBMCs, taken 5 days after vaccination. Here the CDR3 reads CASSLTVPYGYTF. The CDR3 DNA reads TGTGCCAGCAGTTTAACGGTACCCTATGGCTACACCTTC.